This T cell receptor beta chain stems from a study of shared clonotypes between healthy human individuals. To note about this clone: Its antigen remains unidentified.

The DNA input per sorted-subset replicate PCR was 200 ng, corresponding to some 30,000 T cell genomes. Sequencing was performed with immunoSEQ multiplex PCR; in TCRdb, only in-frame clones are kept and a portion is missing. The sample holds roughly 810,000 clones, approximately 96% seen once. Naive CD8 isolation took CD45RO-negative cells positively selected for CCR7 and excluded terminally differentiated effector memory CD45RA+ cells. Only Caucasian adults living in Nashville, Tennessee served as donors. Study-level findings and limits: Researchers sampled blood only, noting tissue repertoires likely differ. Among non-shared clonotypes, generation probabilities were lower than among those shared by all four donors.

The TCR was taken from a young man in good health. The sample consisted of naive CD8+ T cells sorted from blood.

CDR3 nucleotide sequence: TGTGCCAGCAGGGTTACAGGGGGCAGTGAAGCTTTCTTT. It encodes CASRVTGGSEAFF. V and J are TRBV27 and TRBJ1-1; TRBD1 aligns across 9 bases. The CDR3 is 13 amino acids. With 6 bases clipped from V and 7 bases from J, the junction kept 6 bases outside the gene matches. Germline CDR1 and CDR2: MNHEY and SMNVEV (reference sequence).